Listed here are 7 T cell receptor beta chains from one sample, sequenced in a study of blood T cell repertoires in COVID-19. This table comes from immunoSEQ multiplex PCR, and its TCRdb copy is limited to in-frame clones, with some not included. The sample consists of 250,000 to 350,000 clones, about 85% of them appearing once. The material sequenced was peripheral blood. The source is a human donor with COVID-19, enrolled during active disease. The donor label of this sample is uncertain.

The chain is built from TRBV11-3 and TRBJ1-6; TRBD1 agrees at 7 bases. The germline CDR1 and CDR2 sequences are SGHNT and YENEEA. This CDR3 has 16 amino acids. V lost 5 bases, J lost 6 bases, and 10 bases stayed unmatched. The CDR3 is CASSSAQGTGNSPLHF. Written as DNA, the CDR3 is TGTGCCAGCAGCAGTGCACAGGGGACTGGTAATTCACCCCTCCACTTT.

The chain links TRBV9 to TRBJ1-2; D call uncertain. The CDR3 has 13 residues. V gave up 1 base and J gave up 6 bases, with 10 bases separating them. Germline V gives CDR1 SGDLS, CDR2 YYNGEE. CDR3 sequence: CASSVMSGHGYTF. The DNA of the CDR3 is TGTGCCAGCAGCGTAATGAGTGGGCATGGCTACACCTTC.

The chain uses TRBV5-1 and TRBJ2-5, with a weak D call TRBD1 (5 bases). Looked up from germline, CDR1 is SGHRS and CDR2 is YFSETQ. This CDR3 spans 15 amino acids. V was cut by 3 bases and J by 5 bases, with 17 bases left in between. CDR3 loop: CASSSHLREGETQYF. Written as DNA, the CDR3 is TGCGCCAGCAGCTCGCACCTCAGGGAAGGGGAGACCCAGTACTTC.

The chain recombines TRBV9 with TRBJ2-5, with a weak D call TRBD1 (6 bases). The germline gives CDR1 SGDLS, CDR2 YYNGEE. The CDR3 totals 13 residues. Trimming left V 5 bases short and J 5 bases short, with 13 bases between. In nucleotides, the CDR3 is TGTGCCAGCAGTGCAGGGGCAGACGAGACCCAGTACTTC. Encoded protein: CASSAGADETQYF. The variable domain in full, with the rest retrieved from reference TRBV9 and TRBJ2-5, is DSGVTQTPKHLITATGQRVTLRCSPRSGDLSVYWYQQSLDQGLQFLIQYYNGEERAKGNILERFSAQQFPDLHSELNLSSLELGDSALYFCASSAGADETQYFGPGTRLLVL.

This clone was counted once. This sequence joins TRBV7-3 and TRBJ1-1; a weak D match, TRBD1 (5 bases). Per the germline V gene, CDR1 is SGHTA and CDR2 is FQGTGA. Trimming cost V 4 bases and J 1 base, with 13 bases left between them. This CDR3 has 15 amino acids. CDR3 residues: CASSSTGLRNTEAFF. CDR3 bases: TGTGCCAGCAGCTCGACGGGACTGCGGAACACTGAAGCTTTCTTT.

V is TRBV5-1 and J is TRBJ2-1, with 12 bases identical to TRBD2. V lost 0 bases and J lost 9; bases outside the gene matches: 7. The CDR3 sequence is 16 residues long. Germline values: CDR1 SGHRS, CDR2 YFSETQ. CDR3 nucleotide sequence: TGCGCCAGCAGCTTGGGGGCTAGCGGGAGGGCCGCTGAGCAGTTCTTC. Translation gives CASSLGASGRAAEQFF.

J is TRBJ2-2 and V is TRBV24-1; 8 positions agree with TRBD1. The CDR3 consists of 13 residues. The V segment lost 9 bases and the J segment 2 bases; nucleotides outside the gene matches: 1. The V gene's germline CDR1 is KGHDR and CDR2 SFDVKD. The CDR3 nucleotides read TGTGCCACCGGGACAGGAAACACCGGGGAGCTGTTTTTT. This codes for CATGTGNTGELFF.